There are many counts of the clone carrying this T cell receptor (beta chain). The antigen remains unidentified. This sample was included in a study of T cells after yellow fever vaccination. General study points: Peak timing came faster in the weaker secondary response, day 5 versus 15. Abundant contaminating clonotypes from the bulk population could appear in FACS-sorted repertoires.

TCRdb reanalysed the 5' RACE reads using MiXCR and keeps one entry per CDR3 protein. The repertoire includes about 340,000 distinct CDR3 sequences, approximately 3.9% of them detected once, and roughly 24% sits in the top ten. Trimming cost V 2 bases and J 4 bases, with 13 bases left between them. The CDR3 sequence is 14 residues long. CDR1 SGHNT and CDR2 YYREEE come from the germline V gene (reference sequence). The clonotype was recovered from a man younger than 30 who received the YFV17D yellow fever vaccine. The genes are TRBV5-4 and TRBJ2-7, with D tentatively TRBD1 (7 bases). The sample here was PBMCs, taken 5 days after the yellow fever booster vaccination. The CDR3 loop reads CASSFGRGRYEQYF. CDR3 in DNA: TGTGCCAGCAGCTTTGGCAGGGGGAGGTACGAGCAGTACTTC. Supplemented by reference TRBV5-4 and TRBJ2-7, the full variable domain reads ETGVTQSPTHLIKTRGQQVTLRCSSQSGHNTVSWYQQALGQGPQFIFQYYREEENGRGNFPPRFSGLQFPNYSSELNVNALELDDSALYLCASSFGRGRYEQYFGPGTRLTVT.